In its sample, the clone carrying this T cell receptor beta chain was seen many times. Time point given: longitudinal time-point 1 (baseline). TCRdb re-analysed the 5' RACE reads in MiXCR, keeping a single row per CDR3 protein. The sample holds some 54,000 distinct CDR3 sequences, about 10% seen once. These data are taken from a study of neurological immune-mediated disorders. Germline CDR1 ENHRY, CDR2 SYGVKD. J lost 4 bases, V lost 8 bases, and 5 bases had no gene match. This CDR3 comprises 13 residues. Input material: PBMCs. The chain recombines TRBV10-3 with TRBJ1-5; 7 nucleotides match TRBD1. The origin of this receptor is a male donor with HTLV-1-associated myelopathy (HAM/TSP). CDR3 nucleotides: TGTGCCATCCCCGGACAGGTAAATCAGCCCCAGCATTTT. Translated: CAIPGQVNQPQHF.